Listed below are T cell receptor beta chains from one sample, sequenced in a study of Graves' ophthalmopathy and Graves' hyperthyroidism. TCRdb re-derived calls from the multiplex PCR reads in MiXCR, one entry per CDR3 protein. The sample has over a million distinct CDR3 sequences, about two fifths seen once. The sample comprised peripheral blood or thyroid tissue (not recorded which). The source of these receptors is an adult man with Graves' hyperthyroidism. The CDR3 runs from the conserved cysteine through the conserved F or W. The D gene is left open where the match is weak. Some rows have no size entry. The others give once, few or many, or a class for an expanded clone.

j_gene | v_gene | abundance | d_gene | CDR3nt | CDR3aa
TRBJ1-2 | TRBV7-8 | many | TRBD1 | TGTGCCAGCAGCCCGACAGGGGCTGGCTACACCTTC | CASSPTGAGYTF
TRBJ2-7 | TRBV7-2 | few | TRBD2 | TGTGCCAGCAGCTTAGTAGTAGCGGGGAGCTACGAGCAGTACTTC | CASSLVVAGSYEQYF
TRBJ2-2 | TRBV6-2/TRBV6-3 | many | - | TGTGCCAGCAGTTGGACGACAGGTGAACTGTTTTTT | CASSWTTGELFF
TRBJ2-7 | TRBV12-3/TRBV12-4 | few | - | TGTGCCAGCAGCCGGAAAACCTCGGGGCCTAGTTCCTACGAGCAGTACTTC | CASSRKTSGPSSYEQYF
TRBJ1-5 | TRBV9 | - | - | TGTGCCAGCAGCGACGCCGGTGCGGAGACCCAGCATTTT | CASSDAGAETQHF
TRBJ1-2 | TRBV5-1 | many | TRBD1 | TGCGCCAGCAGCTTCCGGGACAGTCGCTACACCTTC | CASSFRDSRYTF
TRBJ2-5 | TRBV14 | many | - | TGTGCCAGCAGCCAGGGTCCAAGGCGGGAGACCCAGTACTTC | CASSQGPRRETQYF
TRBJ1-3 | TRBV29-1 | - | - | TGCAGCGTCACCAGCGGGGTTAGCACCATATATTTT | CSVTSGVSTIYF
TRBJ2-2 | TRBV9 | - | - | TGTGCCAGCAGCCCCCCGCTCACCGGGGAGCTGTTTTTT | CASSPPLTGELFF
TRBJ1-2 | TRBV18 | - | - | TGTGCCGCGGGCAGGAGCGATGGCTACACCTTC | CAAGRSDGYTF
TRBJ2-5 | TRBV12-3/TRBV12-4 | many | - | TGTGCCAGCAGTTTAACAGGGACCGGGGGGCAAGAGACCCAGTACTTC | CASSLTGTGGQETQYF
TRBJ2-7 | TRBV4-3 | - | TRBD2 | TGCGCCAGCAGCCAAGTAGCGGGAGCAGGCTACGAGCAGTACTTC | CASSQVAGAGYEQYF
TRBJ1-1 | TRBV6-6 | many | - | TGTGCCAGCAGTTACGCAGAGATCAACACTGAAGCTTTCTTT | CASSYAEINTEAFF
TRBJ2-5 | TRBV20-1 | many | - | TGCAGTGCCAAGTTCATCAAAGAGACCCAGTACTTC | CSAKFIKETQYF
TRBJ1-3 | TRBV11-2 | few | - | TGTGCCAGCAGCCCCACACAAGGAAACACCATATATTTT | CASSPTQGNTIYF
TRBJ2-7 | TRBV28 | - | - | TGTGCCAGTACCGCGGGGACTTCAATAGACTTC | CASTAGTSIDF
TRBJ2-7 | TRBV10-3 | many | - | TGTGCCATCATGGGGAACTACGAGCAGTACTTC | CAIMGNYEQYF
TRBJ1-5 | TRBV4-1 | few | - | TGCGCCAGCAGCCAAGTCTTGAATAGCAATCAGCCCCAGCATTTT | CASSQVLNSNQPQHF
TRBJ1-5 | TRBV7-2 | many | - | TGTGCCAGCAGCCAACAGGTGCCCGGGCCCCAGCATTTT | CASSQQVPGPQHF
TRBJ2-2 | TRBV7-9 | - | - | TGTGCCGCTAAGGATGAGGAGGACACCGGGGAGCTGTTTTTT | CAAKDEEDTGELFF
TRBJ2-5 | TRBV7-9 | - | - | TGTGCCAGCACCCTCAAACAGGGTCAAGAGACCCAGTACTTC | CASTLKQGQETQYF
TRBJ2-7 | TRBV7-1 | - | - | TGTGCCAGCAGCTCACTCCTGGGCGAGCAGTACTTC | CASSSLLGEQYF
TRBJ1-1 | TRBV9 | - | - | TGTGCCAGCAGCCAAAGCATACAGGACGGATCGAACACTGAAGCTTTCTTT | CASSQSIQDGSNTEAFF
TRBJ2-6 | TRBV7-6 | - | - | TGTGCCAGCAGCCCTCAAGGGCTCTCTGGGGCCAACGTCCTGACTTTC | CASSPQGLSGANVLTF
TRBJ1-1 | TRBV15 | - | - | TGTGCCACCAGCAGAGACGGAGGCACTGAAGCTTTCTTT | CATSRDGGTEAFF
TRBJ1-2 | TRBV29-1 | many | - | TGCAGCGTTGCCAGGGGCAGTAACTATGGCTACACCTTC | CSVARGSNYGYTF
TRBJ2-3 | TRBV7-2 | - | - | TGTGCCAGCTTGAGGCGGCTAGCCGCCACAGATACGCAGTATTTT | CASLRRLAATDTQYF
TRBJ1-1 | TRBV9 | many | - | TGTGCCAGCAGCCCGGGGGGACTGAACACTGAAGCTTTCTTT | CASSPGGLNTEAFF
TRBJ2-5 | TRBV5-1 | few | TRBD1 | TGCGCCAGCAGCTTGCAAGGGGGCCTTGAGACCCAGTACTTC | CASSLQGGLETQYF
TRBJ1-1 | TRBV13 | few | - | TGTGCCAGCAGCTTAGGTATATTCTCGGCTTTCTTT | CASSLGIFSAFF
TRBJ2-7 | TRBV27 | - | - | TGTGCCAGCAGTTTAGACGTTGGGCTTACGGAGCAGTACTTC | CASSLDVGLTEQYF
TRBJ2-3 | TRBV2 | - | TRBD2 | TGTGCCAGCACCAGCGACGAGGAGCGGGAGATGCCAGATACGCAGTATTTT | CASTSDEEREMPDTQYF
TRBJ2-7 | TRBV6-5 | - | - | TGTGCCAGCAGTGAAGAGGTGGGGCCCTCCTACGAGCAGTACTTC | CASSEEVGPSYEQYF
TRBJ1-5 | TRBV15 | - | - | TGTGCCACCAGCAGAGATTATGAGCAGCCCCAGCATTTT | CATSRDYEQPQHF
TRBJ2-2 | TRBV7-2 | - | TRBD1 | TGTGCCAGCAGCGTCTCGGCAGAAGGACAGGGCGAGAACACCGGGGAGCTGTTTTTT | CASSVSAEGQGENTGELFF
TRBJ1-1 | TRBV10-3 | many | TRBD1 | TGTGCCATCAATGCGGGACAGAATGAAGCTTTCTTT | CAINAGQNEAFF
TRBJ2-2 | TRBV25-1 | - | - | TGTGCCAGCAGCAGGAATGCCATGGGGGCGACGACCGGGGAGCTGTTTTTT | CASSRNAMGATTGELFF
TRBJ2-5 | TRBV3-1 | many | - | TGTGCCAGCAGCCAAGGGCTGGTGGGGACCCAGTACTTC | CASSQGLVGTQYF
TRBJ1-1 | TRBV25-1 | - | - | TGTGCCAGCAGGGGGCTTCTCACTGAAGCTTTCTTT | CASRGLLTEAFF
TRBJ2-3 | TRBV15 | few | - | TGTGCCACCAGCAGAGCCAGGGGGGTGATTCAGCCCCAGTATTTT | CATSRARGVIQPQYF
TRBJ2-5 | TRBV14 | - | TRBD2 | TGTGCCAGCAGCCGCACACTAGCGGGAGAAGAGACCCAGTACTTC | CASSRTLAGEETQYF